This T cell receptor beta chain comes out of a study of T cell repertoires in cytomegalovirus infection. Study background: In the study, CMV epitopes included recently identified HLA-C-restricted and well-studied HLA-B-restricted ones. CMV infection together with matching HLA type was indicated by public TCR beta signatures. Study-level results: Across the ex vivo response, the dominant clonotypes were HLA-C-restricted CMV-specific TCR beta clonotypes.

TCRdb recomputed calls from the reads with MiXCR, one row per CDR3 protein. This sample has 550,000 to 850,000 distinct CDR3 sequences; around 30% occur once, and the top ten carry approximately 18%. There are a few counts of this clonotype. The target antigen is unknown. The CDR3 is 14 residues long. Germline V gene lookup returns CDR1 SGHTA and CDR2 FQGNSA. The germline V and J ends were trimmed by 3 bases and 5 bases, with 14 bases remaining between them. The specimen comprised cultured PBMCs, sampled from culture after CMV antigen stimulation. The sequence was obtained from a human donor in good health (CMV status not recorded). Some clones in this sample may be carry-over from other donors' samples. The chain couples TRBV7-2 to TRBJ2-7; perhaps TRBD2 as D (6 bases). CDR3 in amino acids: CASSFGLGGDEQYF. In DNA, the CDR3 is TGTGCCAGCAGCTTCGGCCTGGGGGGTGACGAGCAGTACTTC.